This T cell receptor (beta chain) was sequenced during a study of cytomegalovirus exposure and HLA in healthy donors. For the study at large: In an earlier analysis, approximately 120 million unique TCR beta sequences were found from approximately 170 million T cells. General study results and limits: With later analysis, a missense DCLRE1C variant became linked to TCR beta V- and J-gene trimming. Sequencing likely generated an artifact that appeared as a cluster of highly shared sequence variants.

Trimming cost V 3 bases and J 10 bases; bases outside gene matches: 5. Germline V gene data show CDR1 as MGHRA and CDR2 as YSYEKL. This CDR3 has 12 residues. In the PCR, 60 Vbeta and 13 Jbeta primers were used. The data were produced by immunoSEQ multiplex PCR, yet TCRdb's version contains in-frame clones alone and is incomplete. The sample lists 45,000 to 60,000 clones, roughly 75% seen once, with 8.1% in the top ten. Comment on this clone: Its cognate antigen is unknown.

This receptor was obtained from a man aged 25 to 40 in good health and CMV-seropositive. The chain is built from TRBV4-1 and TRBJ1-1, with 7 bases fitting TRBD1. Source material: PBMCs. Written as DNA, the CDR3 is TGCGCCAGCAGCCATATGGGACAGCTAGCTTTCTTT. Translating gives CASSHMGQLAFF.